Listed below are T cell receptor beta chains from one sample, sequenced in a study of blood T cells in healthy people across ages. From the 5' RACE reads, TCRdb called clonotypes with MiXCR, one entry per CDR3 protein. The profile shows 750,000 or so distinct CDR3 sequences, 25% of them singletons. The same data also went into a second study, on T cells of mothers and their children.

Sequenced input: blood. Receptors originate from a boy younger than 18 in good health. The CDR3 runs from the conserved cysteine through the conserved F or W. A D gene is named only where the DNA matches it firmly. Clone size, where shown, is once, few, many, or a class for clones that have expanded.

d_gene	v_gene	abundance	j_gene	CDR3aa	CDR3nt
.	TRBV10-2	.	TRBJ2-7	CASSGVATHYEQYF	TGCGCCAGCAGTGGGGTGGCTACCCACTACGAGCAGTACTTC
.	TRBV9	few	TRBJ2-7	CASSATGAGYEQYF	TGTGCCAGCAGCGCCACGGGGGCGGGCTACGAGCAGTACTTC
.	TRBV6-2/TRBV6-3	.	TRBJ2-1	CASGVGVSEQFF	TGTGCCAGCGGAGTAGGTGTTAGTGAGCAGTTCTTC
.	TRBV20-1	.	TRBJ2-3	CSASGPTRTDTQYF	TGCAGTGCTAGCGGCCCGACTAGGACAGATACGCAGTATTTT
.	TRBV9	.	TRBJ1-1	CASSVGPENTEAFF	TGTGCCAGCAGCGTAGGGCCTGAGAACACTGAAGCTTTCTTT
TRBD1	TRBV5-1	.	TRBJ2-4	CASSFGTGEIQYF	TGCGCCAGCAGCTTCGGGACAGGTGAAATCCAGTACTTC
TRBD2	TRBV3-1	.	TRBJ2-3	CASSLLAASDTQYF	TGTGCCAGCAGCCTACTAGCGGCCTCAGATACGCAGTATTTT
TRBD2	TRBV5-1	many	TRBJ2-1	CASSALASASYNEQFF	TGCGCCAGCAGTGCACTAGCGTCGGCCTCCTACAATGAGCAGTTCTTC
TRBD2	TRBV28	.	TRBJ2-1	CASSFEGLGDNEQFF	TGTGCCAGCAGTTTCGAGGGACTAGGGGACAATGAGCAGTTCTTC
.	TRBV7-9	few	TRBJ2-7	CASSSPRGSPYEQYF	TGTGCCAGCAGCTCGCCTCGGGGGTCCCCCTACGAGCAGTACTTC
TRBD1	TRBV2	once	TRBJ2-7	CASRRQGVHEQYF	TGTGCCAGCAGAAGACAGGGCGTGCACGAGCAGTACTTC
.	TRBV27	few	TRBJ1-2	CASSLRGAYGYTF	TGTGCCAGCAGTTTACGGGGTGCCTATGGCTACACCTTC
.	TRBV20-1	.	TRBJ1-1	CNARDRGRVDTEAFF	TGCAATGCTAGAGATCGTGGCAGGGTGGATACTGAAGCTTTCTTT
TRBD2	TRBV5-1	few	TRBJ2-5	CASSLEVAGQETQYF	TGCGCCAGCAGCTTGGAAGTAGCGGGACAAGAGACCCAGTACTTC
.	TRBV5-5	.	TRBJ1-6	CASSFWVIDSPLHF	TGTGCCAGCAGCTTTTGGGTGATAGATTCACCCCTCCACTTT
.	TRBV9	.	TRBJ2-3	CASSPHAGADTQYF	TGTGCCAGCAGCCCTCACGCGGGCGCAGATACGCAGTATTTT
.	TRBV7-6	.	TRBJ2-2	CATLDLNTGELFF	TGTGCCACCCTTGACCTAAACACCGGGGAGCTGTTTTTT
.	TRBV12-3/TRBV12-4	once	TRBJ1-4	CASSLALPKGEKLFF	TGTGCCAGCAGTTTAGCGCTCCCGAAGGGAGAAAAACTGTTTTTT
TRBD2	TRBV13	few	TRBJ2-5	CASSLGSGTPSTEQYF	TGTGCCAGCAGCTTAGGAAGCGGGACGCCATCTACGGAGCAGTACTTC
.	TRBV6-6	few	TRBJ1-4	CASSPFRTNEKLFF	TGTGCCAGCAGTCCCTTTAGGACTAATGAAAAACTGTTTTTT
.	TRBV7-2	.	TRBJ2-5	CASSSGQTRQETQYF	TGTGCCAGCAGCTCTGGACAGACCAGACAAGAGACCCAGTACTTC
.	TRBV12-3/TRBV12-4	few	TRBJ1-4	CASSLAPSEKLFF	TGTGCCAGCAGTTTAGCGCCCTCGGAAAAACTGTTTTTT
TRBD1	TRBV28	few	TRBJ2-5	CASSPSQGAGEETQYF	TGTGCCAGCAGTCCCTCCCAGGGGGCAGGGGAAGAGACCCAGTACTTC
TRBD2	TRBV18	.	TRBJ2-5	CASSPGGGYQETQYF	TGTGCCAGCTCACCCGGCGGGGGGTACCAAGAGACCCAGTACTTC
.	TRBV10-1	few	TRBJ1-5	CASSGSKKDHSNQPQHF	TGCGCCAGCAGTGGGTCGAAAAAGGACCATAGCAATCAGCCCCAGCATTTT
.	TRBV20-1	.	TRBJ2-1	CSARDGRGDYNEQFF	TGCAGTGCTAGAGATGGGAGGGGGGACTACAATGAGCAGTTCTTC
.	TRBV4-3	few	TRBJ2-3	CASSQITTTSTDTQYF	TGCGCCAGCAGCCAAATAACTACGACTAGCACAGATACGCAGTATTTT
.	TRBV3-1	.	TRBJ2-6	CASSPMAAGANVLTF	TGTGCCAGCAGCCCGATGGCGGCTGGGGCCAACGTCCTGACTTTC
.	TRBV7-9	few	TRBJ2-7	CASSLAGDPYEQYF	TGTGCCAGCAGCTTAGCAGGGGACCCCTACGAGCAGTACTTC
TRBD1	TRBV6-1	.	TRBJ2-5	CASRPTSGRGLQETQYF	TGTGCCAGCAGACCGACCTCGGGTAGGGGGCTCCAAGAGACCCAGTACTTC
.	TRBV4-3	.	TRBJ1-4	CASSQEEAGPNEKLFF	TGCGCCAGCAGCCAAGAAGAGGCGGGGCCGAATGAAAAACTGTTTTTT
.	TRBV5-4	few	TRBJ1-4	CASSLTTLPNEKLFF	TGTGCCAGCAGCTTGACTACTCTTCCTAATGAAAAACTGTTTTTT
TRBD1	TRBV20-1	.	TRBJ2-2	CSARGTENGELFF	TGCAGTGCTAGGGGGACAGAAAACGGGGAGCTGTTTTTT
TRBD2	TRBV6-5	.	TRBJ2-5	CAAGGGLAVRETQYF	TGTGCCGCAGGGGGGGGACTAGCGGTCCGGGAGACCCAGTACTTC
TRBD1	TRBV12-3/TRBV12-4	.	TRBJ2-4	CASSFSGGQNIQYF	TGTGCCAGCAGTTTTTCAGGGGGACAAAACATTCAGTACTTC
.	TRBV29-1	.	TRBJ2-2	CSVEEGQTNTGELFF	TGCAGCGTTGAAGAAGGACAGACGAACACCGGGGAGCTGTTTTTT
TRBD2	TRBV7-2	few	TRBJ2-5	CASSFTAGFQETQYF	TGTGCCAGCAGCTTCACAGCGGGGTTTCAAGAGACCCAGTACTTC
.	TRBV28	.	TRBJ1-1	CASSLSQGMGTEAFF	TGTGCCAGCAGTTTATCCCAGGGTATGGGCACTGAAGCTTTCTTT
TRBD2	TRBV7-9	.	TRBJ2-7	CASSFRSGGAYEQYF	TGTGCCAGCAGCTTTCGGAGCGGGGGGGCTTACGAGCAGTACTTC
TRBD1	TRBV7-2	few	TRBJ2-4	CASSLVGQGWNIRYF	TGTGCCAGCAGCTTAGTGGGACAGGGGTGGAACATTCGGTACTTC
TRBD2	TRBV7-9	once	TRBJ2-7	CASSLEGQRGTYEQYF	TGTGCAAGCAGCTTAGAGGGCCAGCGGGGAACCTACGAGCAGTACTTC